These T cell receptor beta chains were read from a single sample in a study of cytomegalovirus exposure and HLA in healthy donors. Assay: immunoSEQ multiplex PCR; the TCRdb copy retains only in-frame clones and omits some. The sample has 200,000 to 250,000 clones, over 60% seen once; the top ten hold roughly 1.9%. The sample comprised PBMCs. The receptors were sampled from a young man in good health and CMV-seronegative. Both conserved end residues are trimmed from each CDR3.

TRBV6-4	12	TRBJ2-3	ASSPGLSTDTQY
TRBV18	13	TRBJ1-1	ASSTLGQANTEAF
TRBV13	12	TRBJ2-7	ASSQVDKSYEQY
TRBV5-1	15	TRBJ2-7	ASSLVASGTEVYEQY
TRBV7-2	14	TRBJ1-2	ASSPRGGGFNYGYT
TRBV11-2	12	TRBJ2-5	ASSFGQGVETQY
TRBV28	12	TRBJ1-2	ASSLFGGRYGYT
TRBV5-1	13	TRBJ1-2	ASSLGWQGIGGYT
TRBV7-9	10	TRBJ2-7	ASSVTGGEQY
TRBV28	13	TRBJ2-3	ASTLQTSETDTQY
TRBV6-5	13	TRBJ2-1	ASSPTSGMYNEQF
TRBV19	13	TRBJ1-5	ASKGDRASNQPQH
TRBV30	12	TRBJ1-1	AWSVWGGETEAF
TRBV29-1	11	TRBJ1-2	SVDQTGENGYT
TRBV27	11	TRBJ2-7	ASEGGPSYEQY
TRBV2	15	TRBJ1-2	ASSSNRGGPGNYGYT
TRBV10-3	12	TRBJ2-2	AISGVGGAGELF
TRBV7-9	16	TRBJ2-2	SSSLMLAGGPDTGELF
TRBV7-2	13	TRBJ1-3	ASSPGLLSGNTIY
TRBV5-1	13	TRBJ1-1	ASSLGQASNTEAF
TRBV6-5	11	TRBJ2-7	ASTSGGFYEQY
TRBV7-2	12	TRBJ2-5	ASSLDGGQETQY
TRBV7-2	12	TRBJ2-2	ASSFKGPTGELF
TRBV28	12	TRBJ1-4	ASSLRVTNEKLF
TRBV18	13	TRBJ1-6	ASSPGGIHNSPLH
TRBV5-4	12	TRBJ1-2	ASSLQQANYGYT